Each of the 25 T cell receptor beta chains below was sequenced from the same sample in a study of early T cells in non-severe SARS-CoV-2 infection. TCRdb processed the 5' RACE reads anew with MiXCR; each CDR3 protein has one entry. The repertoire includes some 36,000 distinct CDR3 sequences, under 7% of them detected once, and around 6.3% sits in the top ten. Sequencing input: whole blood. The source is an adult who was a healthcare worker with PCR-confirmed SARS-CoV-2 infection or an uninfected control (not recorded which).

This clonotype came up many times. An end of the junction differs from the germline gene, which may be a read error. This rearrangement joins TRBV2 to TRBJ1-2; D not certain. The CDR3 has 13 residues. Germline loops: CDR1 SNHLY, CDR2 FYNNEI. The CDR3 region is CASRAGVNSGYTF. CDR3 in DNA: TGTGCCAGCAGAGCCGGGGTTAACTCTGGCTACACCTTC. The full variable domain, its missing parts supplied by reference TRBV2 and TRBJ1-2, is EPEVTQTPSHQVTQMGQEVILRCVPISNHLYFYWYRQILGQKVEFLVSFYNNEISEKSEIFDDQFSVERPDGSNFTLKIRSTKLEDSAMYFCASRAGVNSGYTFGSGTRLTVV.

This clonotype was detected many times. In DNA, the CDR3 is TGTGCCAGCAGCTTAAACAATGAGCAGTTCTTC. Protein sequence: CASSLNNEQFF. The J gene is TRBJ2-1, the V gene TRBV11-2; D remains ambiguous. The CDR3 runs to 11 residues. From germline, CDR1 is SGHAT and CDR2 FQNNGV. The germline V and J ends were trimmed by 2 bases and 5 bases, with 1 base remaining between them.

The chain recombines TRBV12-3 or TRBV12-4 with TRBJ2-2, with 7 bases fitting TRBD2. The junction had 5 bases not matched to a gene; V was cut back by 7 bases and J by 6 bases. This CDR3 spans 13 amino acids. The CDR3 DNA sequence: TGTGCCAGCACCCAGGGAGGGTCCGGGGAGCTGTTTTTT. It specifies CASTQGGSGELFF.

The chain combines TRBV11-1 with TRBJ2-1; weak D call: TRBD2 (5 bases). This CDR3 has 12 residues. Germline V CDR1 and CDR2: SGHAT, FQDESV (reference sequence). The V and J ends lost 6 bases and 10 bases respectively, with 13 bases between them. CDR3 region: CASRSPPGEQFF. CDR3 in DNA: TGTGCCAGCAGATCCCCGCCGGGGGAGCAGTTCTTC.

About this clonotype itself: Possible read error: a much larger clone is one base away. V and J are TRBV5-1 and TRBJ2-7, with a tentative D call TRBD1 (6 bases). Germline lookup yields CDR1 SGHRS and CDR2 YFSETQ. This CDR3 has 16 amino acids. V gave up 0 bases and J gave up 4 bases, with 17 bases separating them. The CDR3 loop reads CASSLEGQRSSYEQYF. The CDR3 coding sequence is TGCGCCAGCAGCTTGGAAGGACAGAGATCATCTTACGAGCAGTACTTC. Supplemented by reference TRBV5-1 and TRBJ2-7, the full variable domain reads KAGVTQTPRYLIKTRGQQVTLSCSPISGHRSVSWYQQTPGQGLQFLFEYFSETQRNKGNFPGRFSGRQFSNSRSEMNVSTLELGDSALYLCASSLEGQRSSYEQYFGPGTRLTVT.

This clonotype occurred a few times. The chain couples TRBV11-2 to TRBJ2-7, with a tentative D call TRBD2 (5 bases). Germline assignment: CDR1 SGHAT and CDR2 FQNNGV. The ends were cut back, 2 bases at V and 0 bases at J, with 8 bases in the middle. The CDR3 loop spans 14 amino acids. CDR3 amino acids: CASSLTGSSYEQYF. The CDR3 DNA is TGTGCCAGCAGCTTAACTGGGAGCTCCTACGAGCAGTACTTC.

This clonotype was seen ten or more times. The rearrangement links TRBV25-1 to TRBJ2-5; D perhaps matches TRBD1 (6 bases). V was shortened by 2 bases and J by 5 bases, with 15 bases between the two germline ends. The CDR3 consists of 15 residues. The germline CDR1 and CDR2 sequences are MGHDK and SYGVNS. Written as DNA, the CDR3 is TGTGCCAGCAGTGAACTCGGACAGAAGGATGAGACCCAGTACTTC. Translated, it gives CASSELGQKDETQYF.

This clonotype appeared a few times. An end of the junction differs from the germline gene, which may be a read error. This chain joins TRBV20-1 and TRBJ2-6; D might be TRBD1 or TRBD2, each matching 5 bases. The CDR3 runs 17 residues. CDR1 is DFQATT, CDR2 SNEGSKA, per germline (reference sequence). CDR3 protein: CSARDWGPSSGANVLIF. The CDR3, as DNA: TGCAGTGCTAGAGATTGGGGACCATCCTCTGGGGCCAACGTCCTGATTTTC.

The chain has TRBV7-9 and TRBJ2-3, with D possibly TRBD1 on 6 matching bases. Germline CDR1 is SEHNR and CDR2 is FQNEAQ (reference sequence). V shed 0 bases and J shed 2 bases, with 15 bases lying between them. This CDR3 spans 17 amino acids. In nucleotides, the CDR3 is TGTGCCAGCAGCTTAGCGAGGCAGGGGCCAACCACAGATACGCAGTATTTT. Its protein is CASSLARQGPTTDTQYF.

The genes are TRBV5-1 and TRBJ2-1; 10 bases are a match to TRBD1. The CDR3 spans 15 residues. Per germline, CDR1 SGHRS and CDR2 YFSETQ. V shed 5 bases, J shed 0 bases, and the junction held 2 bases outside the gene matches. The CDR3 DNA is TGCGCCAGCAGGACAGGGGGCGCCTCCTACAATGAGCAGTTCTTC. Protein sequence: CASRTGGASYNEQFF.

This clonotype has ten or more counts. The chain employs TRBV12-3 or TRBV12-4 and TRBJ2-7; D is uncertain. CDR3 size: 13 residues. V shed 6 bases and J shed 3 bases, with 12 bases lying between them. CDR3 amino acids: CASSPVGVYEQYF. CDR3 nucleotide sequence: TGTGCCAGCAGCCCCGTTGGGGTCTACGAGCAGTACTTC.

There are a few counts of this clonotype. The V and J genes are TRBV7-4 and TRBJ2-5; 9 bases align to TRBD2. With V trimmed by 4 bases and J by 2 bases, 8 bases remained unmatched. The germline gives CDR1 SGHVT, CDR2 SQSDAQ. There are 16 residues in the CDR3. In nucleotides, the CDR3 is TGTGCCAGCAGCTATCCCCCGGGACTAGCTCAAGAGACCCAGTACTTC. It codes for CASSYPPGLAQETQYF.

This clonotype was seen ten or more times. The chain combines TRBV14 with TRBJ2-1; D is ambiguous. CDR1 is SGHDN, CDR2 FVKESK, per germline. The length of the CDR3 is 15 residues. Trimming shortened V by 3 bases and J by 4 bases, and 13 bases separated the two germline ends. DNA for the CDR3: TGTGCCAGCAGCCACATTTTACAGAGATACAATGAGCAGTTCTTC. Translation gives CASSHILQRYNEQFF.

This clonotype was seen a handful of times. This CDR3 reads CASSGNSGTEQFF. CDR3 DNA: TGTGCCAGCAGCGGTAATTCGGGGACTGAGCAGTTCTTC. The V and J genes are TRBV9 and TRBJ2-1, with D perhaps TRBD1 or TRBD2 (5 bases each). V gave up 3 bases and J gave up 9 bases, with 13 bases separating them. CDR1 is SGDLS and CDR2 is YYNGEE in the germline V gene. The CDR3 runs 13 residues.

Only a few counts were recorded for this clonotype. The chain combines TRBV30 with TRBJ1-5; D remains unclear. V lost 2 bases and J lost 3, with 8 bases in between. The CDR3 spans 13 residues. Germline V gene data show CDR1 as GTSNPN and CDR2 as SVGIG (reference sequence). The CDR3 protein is CAWSHRDNQPQHF. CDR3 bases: TGTGCCTGGAGTCACAGAGACAATCAGCCCCAGCATTTT. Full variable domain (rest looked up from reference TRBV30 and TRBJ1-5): SQTIHQWPATLVQPVGSPLSLECTVEGTSNPNLYWYRQAAGRGLQLLFYSVGIGQISSEVPQNLSASRPQDRQFILSSKKLLLSDSGFYLCAWSHRDNQPQHFGDGTRLSIL.

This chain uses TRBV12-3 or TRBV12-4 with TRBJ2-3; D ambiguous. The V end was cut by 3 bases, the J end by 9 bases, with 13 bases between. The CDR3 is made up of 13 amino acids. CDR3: CASSFQRSATQYF. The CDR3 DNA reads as TGTGCCAGCAGTTTTCAACGAAGCGCCACGCAGTATTTT.

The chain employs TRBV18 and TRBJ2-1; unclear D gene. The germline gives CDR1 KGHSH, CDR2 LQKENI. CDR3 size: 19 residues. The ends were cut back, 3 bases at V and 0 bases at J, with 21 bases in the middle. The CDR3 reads CASSPFRIAGSRSYNEQFF. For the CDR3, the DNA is TGTGCCAGCTCACCCTTCAGGATAGCCGGGTCTCGCTCCTACAATGAGCAGTTCTTC.

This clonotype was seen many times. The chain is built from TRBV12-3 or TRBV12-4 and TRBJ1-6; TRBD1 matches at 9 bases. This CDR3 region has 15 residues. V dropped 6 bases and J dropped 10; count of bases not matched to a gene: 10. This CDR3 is CASRRKGQGGSPLHF. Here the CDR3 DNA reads TGTGCCAGCAGACGAAAGGGACAGGGTGGCTCACCCCTCCACTTT.

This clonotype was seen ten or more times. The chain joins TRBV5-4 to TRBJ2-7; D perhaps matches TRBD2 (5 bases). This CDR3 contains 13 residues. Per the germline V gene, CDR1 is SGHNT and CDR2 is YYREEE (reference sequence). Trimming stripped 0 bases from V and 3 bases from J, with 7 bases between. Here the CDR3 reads CASSLGAGYEQYF. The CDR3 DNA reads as TGTGCCAGCAGCTTGGGCGCGGGCTACGAGCAGTACTTC.

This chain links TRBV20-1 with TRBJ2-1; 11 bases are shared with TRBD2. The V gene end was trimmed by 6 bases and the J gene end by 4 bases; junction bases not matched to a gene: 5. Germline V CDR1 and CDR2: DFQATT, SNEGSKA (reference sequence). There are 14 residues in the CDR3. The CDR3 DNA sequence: TGCAGTGCGGAGCGGACTAGCGGGTACAATGAGCAGTTCTTC. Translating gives CSAERTSGYNEQFF.

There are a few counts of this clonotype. CDR3 in DNA: TGCAGTGCTTGGCGGGCGGGAGGGCCAGGAGATACGCAGTATTTT. This sequence encodes CSAWRAGGPGDTQYF. This chain uses TRBV20-1 with TRBJ2-3; 9 bases are a match to TRBD2. Germline V gene lookup returns CDR1 DFQATT and CDR2 SNEGSKA (reference sequence). The CDR3 length is 15 residues. J was trimmed by 5 bases and V by 5 bases; bases with no gene match: 11.

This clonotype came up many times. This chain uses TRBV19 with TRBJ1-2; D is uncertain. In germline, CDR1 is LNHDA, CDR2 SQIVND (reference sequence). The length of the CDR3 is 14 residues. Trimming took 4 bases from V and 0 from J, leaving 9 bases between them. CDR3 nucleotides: TGTGCCAGTAGTACCGGCACTACTAACTATGGCTACACCTTC. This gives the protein CASSTGTTNYGYTF. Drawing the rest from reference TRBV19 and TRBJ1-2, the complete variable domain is DGGITQSPKYLFRKEGQNVTLSCEQNLNHDAMYWYRQDPGQGLRLIYYSQIVNDFQKGDIAEGYSVSREKKESFPLTVTSAQKNPTAFYLCASSTGTTNYGYTFGSGTRLTVV.

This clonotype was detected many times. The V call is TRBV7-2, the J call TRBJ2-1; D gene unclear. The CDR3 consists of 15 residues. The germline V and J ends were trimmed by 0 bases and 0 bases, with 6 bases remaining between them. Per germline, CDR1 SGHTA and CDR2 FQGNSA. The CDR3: CASSLAGNSYNEQFF. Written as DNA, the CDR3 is TGTGCCAGCAGCTTAGCGGGAAACTCCTACAATGAGCAGTTCTTC. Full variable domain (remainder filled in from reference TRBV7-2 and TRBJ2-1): GAGVSQSPSNKVTEKGKDVELRCDPISGHTALYWYRQSLGQGLEFLIYFQGNSAPDKSGLPSDRFSAERTGGSVSTLTIQRTQQEDSAVYLCASSLAGNSYNEQFFGPGTRLTVL.

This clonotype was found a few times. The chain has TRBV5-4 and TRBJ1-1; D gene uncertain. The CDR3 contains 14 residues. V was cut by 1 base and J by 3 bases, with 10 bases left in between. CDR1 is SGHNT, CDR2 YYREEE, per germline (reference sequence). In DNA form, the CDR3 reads TGTGCCAGCAGCTTGAGAGGAAGGGACACTGAAGCTTTCTTT. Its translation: CASSLRGRDTEAFF.

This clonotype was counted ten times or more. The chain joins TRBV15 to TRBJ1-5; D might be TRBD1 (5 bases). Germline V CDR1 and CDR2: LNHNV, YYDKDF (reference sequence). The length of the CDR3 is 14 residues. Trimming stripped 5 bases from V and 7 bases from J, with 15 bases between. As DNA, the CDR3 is TGTGCCACCAGCTTATTGGCGGGGGACCAGCCCCAGCATTTT. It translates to CATSLLAGDQPQHF.